A single sample gave rise to the 3 T cell receptor beta chains below, sequenced in a study of Ad26.COV2.S vaccination and SARS-CoV-2 variants. Here immunoSEQ multiplex PCR was the method, and the copy in TCRdb shows in-frame clones only, minus some. The sample has fewer than 150,000 clones, 70% to 90% seen once. Here the sequenced sample was peripheral blood, taken after recovery from COVID-19. These receptors all come from a human donor who had recovered from COVID-19.

The chain uses TRBV14 and TRBJ1-1; possible D gene TRBD1, 5 bases. The CDR3 loop spans 14 amino acids. V lost 4 bases and J lost 1, with 10 bases in between. Germline CDR1 and CDR2: SGHDN and FVKESK. The CDR3: CASSLGLSNTEAFF. In DNA, the CDR3 is TGTGCCAGCAGCCTGGGACTGTCGAACACTGAAGCTTTCTTT.

This clone appeared once. J is TRBJ1-5 and V is TRBV7-2, with D perhaps TRBD1 (5 bases). Germline-derived CDR1 and CDR2 are SGHTA and FQGNSA. The V end was cut by 3 bases, the J end by 1 base, with 10 bases between. CDR3 length: 15 amino acids. Written as DNA, the CDR3 is TGTGCCAGCAGCTTTGAAGGGGTAAGCAATCAGCCCCAGCATTTT. This sequence encodes CASSFEGVSNQPQHF.

The chain employs TRBV5-4 and TRBJ1-2; D might be TRBD1 (6 bases). The CDR3 contains 14 residues. Germline loops: CDR1 SGHNT, CDR2 YYREEE (reference sequence). With 0 bases removed from V and 3 bases from J, the gap between germline ends came to 9 bases. The CDR3 sequence is CASSLDREYYGYTF. CDR3 nucleotide sequence: TGTGCCAGCAGCTTGGACAGGGAGTACTATGGCTACACCTTC. The variable domain in full, with the rest retrieved from reference TRBV5-4 and TRBJ1-2, is ETGVTQSPTHLIKTRGQQVTLRCSSQSGHNTVSWYQQALGQGPQFIFQYYREEENGRGNFPPRFSGLQFPNYSSELNVNALELDDSALYLCASSLDREYYGYTFGSGTRLTVV.